This note documents a single T cell receptor beta chain sequence. The target antigen is unknown. The data were obtained in a study of OX40 agonist ivuxolimab in advanced cancers. Study summary: Dose-escalation patients' cancers were hepatocellular carcinoma, melanoma, renal cell or head and neck cancer.

Study findings and constraints: Among the lowest peripheral clonal expansion occurred in 0.1-3.0 mg/kg partial responders. Low normalized clonal expansion also occurred in some nonresponding patients.

Germline CDR1 and CDR2: SNHLY and FYNNEI. V shed 6 bases, J shed 2 bases, and the junction held 10 bases outside the gene matches. The CDR3 runs 15 residues. Clones were sequenced by immunoSEQ multiplex PCR, and TCRdb holds only the in-frame ones, with some missing. The table has about 32,000 clones, around 81% seen once. Autoimmune disease history or systemic immunosuppression led to patient exclusion. This chain joins TRBV2 and TRBJ2-7; 7 nucleotides match TRBD1. The TCR was taken from an adult with an advanced solid tumor such as melanoma, head and neck, liver or kidney cancer. Here the sequenced sample was CD4+ or CD8+ T cells sorted from blood, taken in a trial of the OX40 agonist ivuxolimab. The CDR3 reads CASSQTGSYTYEQYF. The CDR3 DNA reads TGTGCCAGCAGCCAGACAGGGTCCTACACCTACGAGCAGTACTTC.